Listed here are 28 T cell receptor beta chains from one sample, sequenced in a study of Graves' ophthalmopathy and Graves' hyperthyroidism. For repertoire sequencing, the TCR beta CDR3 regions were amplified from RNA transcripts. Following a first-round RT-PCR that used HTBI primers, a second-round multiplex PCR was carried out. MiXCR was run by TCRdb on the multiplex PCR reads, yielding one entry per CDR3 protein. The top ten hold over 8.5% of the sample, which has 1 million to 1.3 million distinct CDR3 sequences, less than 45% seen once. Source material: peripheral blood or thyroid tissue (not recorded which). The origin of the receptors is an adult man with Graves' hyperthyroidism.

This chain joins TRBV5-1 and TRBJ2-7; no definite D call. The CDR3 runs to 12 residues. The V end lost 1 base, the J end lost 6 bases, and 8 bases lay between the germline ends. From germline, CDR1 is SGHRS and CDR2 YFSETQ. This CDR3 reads CASSLSQSEQYF. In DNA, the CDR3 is TGCGCCAGCAGCTTGTCGCAGTCCGAGCAGTACTTC.

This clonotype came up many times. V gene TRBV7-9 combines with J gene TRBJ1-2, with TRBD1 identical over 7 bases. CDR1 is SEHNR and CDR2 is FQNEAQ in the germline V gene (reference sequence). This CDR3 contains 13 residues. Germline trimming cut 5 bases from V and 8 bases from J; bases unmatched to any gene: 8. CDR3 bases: TGTGCCAGCAGCGTGGGACAGTTGGACGGCTACACCTTC. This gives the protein CASSVGQLDGYTF.

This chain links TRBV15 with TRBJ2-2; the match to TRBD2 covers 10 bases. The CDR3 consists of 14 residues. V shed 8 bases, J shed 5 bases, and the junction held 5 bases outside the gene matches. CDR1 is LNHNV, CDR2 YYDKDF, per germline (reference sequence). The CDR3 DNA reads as TGTGCCACCGCTAGCGGGAGTATAACCGGGGAGCTGTTTTTT. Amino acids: CATASGSITGELFF. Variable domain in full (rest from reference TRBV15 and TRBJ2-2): DAMVIQNPRYQVTQFGKPVTLSCSQTLNHNVMYWYQQKSSQAPKLLFHYYDKDFNNEADTPDNFQSRRPNTSFCFLDIRSPGLGDTAMYLCATASGSITGELFFGEGSRLTVL.

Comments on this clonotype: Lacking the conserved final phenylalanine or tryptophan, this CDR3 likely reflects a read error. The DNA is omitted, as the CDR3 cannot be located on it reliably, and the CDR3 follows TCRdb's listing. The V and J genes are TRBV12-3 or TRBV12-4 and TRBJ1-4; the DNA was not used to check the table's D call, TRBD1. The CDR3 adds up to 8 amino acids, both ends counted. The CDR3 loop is CASSNPGQ.

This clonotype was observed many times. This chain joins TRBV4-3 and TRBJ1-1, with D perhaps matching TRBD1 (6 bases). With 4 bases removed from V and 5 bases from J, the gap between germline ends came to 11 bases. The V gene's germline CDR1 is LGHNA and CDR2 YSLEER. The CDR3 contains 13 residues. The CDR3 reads CASSLYQGTEAFF. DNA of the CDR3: TGCGCCAGCAGCCTATATCAGGGGACTGAAGCTTTCTTT.

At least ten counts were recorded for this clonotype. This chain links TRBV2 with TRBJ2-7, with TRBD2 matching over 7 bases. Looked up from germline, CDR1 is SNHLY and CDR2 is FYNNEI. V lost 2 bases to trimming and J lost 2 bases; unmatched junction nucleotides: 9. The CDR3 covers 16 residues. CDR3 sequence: CASSELGGSLPYEQYF. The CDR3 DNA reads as TGTGCCAGCAGTGAACTTGGCGGGAGTCTCCCCTACGAGCAGTACTTC.

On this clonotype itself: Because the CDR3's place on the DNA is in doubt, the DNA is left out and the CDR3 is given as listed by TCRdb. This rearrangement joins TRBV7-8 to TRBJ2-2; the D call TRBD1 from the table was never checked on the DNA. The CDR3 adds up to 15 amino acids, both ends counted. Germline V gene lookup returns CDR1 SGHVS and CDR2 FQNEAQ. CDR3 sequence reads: CASSQGRRTPGSCFF.

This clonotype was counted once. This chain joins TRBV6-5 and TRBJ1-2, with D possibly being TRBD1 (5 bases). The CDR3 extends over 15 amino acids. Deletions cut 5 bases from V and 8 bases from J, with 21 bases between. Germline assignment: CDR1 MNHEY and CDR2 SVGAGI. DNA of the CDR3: TGTGCCAGCAGTGACGACAGTTGGGACGCTCGGGGCTACACCTTC. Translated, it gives CASSDDSWDARGYTF.

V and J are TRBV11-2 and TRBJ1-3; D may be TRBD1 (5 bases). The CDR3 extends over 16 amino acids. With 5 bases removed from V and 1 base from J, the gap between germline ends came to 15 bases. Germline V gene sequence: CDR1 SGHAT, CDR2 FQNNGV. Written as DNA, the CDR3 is TGTGCCAGCAGCACTGGGGCGGGTCGGTCTGGAAACACCATATATTTT. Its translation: CASSTGAGRSGNTIYF.

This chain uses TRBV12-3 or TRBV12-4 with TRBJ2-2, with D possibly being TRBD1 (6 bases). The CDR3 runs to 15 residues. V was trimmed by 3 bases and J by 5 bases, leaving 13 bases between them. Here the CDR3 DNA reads TGTGCCAGCAGTTTCGAGGGACACCCAACCGGGGAGCTGTTTTTT. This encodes CASSFEGHPTGELFF.

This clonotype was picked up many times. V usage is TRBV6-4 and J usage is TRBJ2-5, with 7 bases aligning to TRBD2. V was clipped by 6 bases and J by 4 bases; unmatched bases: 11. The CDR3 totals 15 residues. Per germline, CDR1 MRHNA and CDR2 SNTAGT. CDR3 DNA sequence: TGTGCCAGCAGCTCTAGCGGTGGGACGGGAGAGACCCAGTACTTC. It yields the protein CASSSSGGTGETQYF.

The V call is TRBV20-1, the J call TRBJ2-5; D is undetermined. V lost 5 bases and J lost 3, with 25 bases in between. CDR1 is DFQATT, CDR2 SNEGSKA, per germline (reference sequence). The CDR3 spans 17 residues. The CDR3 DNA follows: TGCAGTGCTTGGACCTGGGTAGCCGAAGAGAAAAAAGAGACCCAGTACTTC. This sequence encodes CSAWTWVAEEKKETQYF.

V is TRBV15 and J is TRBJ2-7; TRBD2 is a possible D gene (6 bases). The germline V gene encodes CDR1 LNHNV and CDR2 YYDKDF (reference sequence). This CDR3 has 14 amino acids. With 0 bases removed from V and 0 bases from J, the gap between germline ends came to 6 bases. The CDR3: CATSRDGSSYEQYF. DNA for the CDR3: TGTGCCACCAGCAGAGACGGGAGCTCCTACGAGCAGTACTTC.

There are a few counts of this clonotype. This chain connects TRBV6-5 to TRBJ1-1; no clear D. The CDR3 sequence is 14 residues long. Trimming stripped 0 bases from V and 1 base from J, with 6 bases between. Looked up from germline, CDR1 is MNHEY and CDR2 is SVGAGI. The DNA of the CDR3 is TGTGCCAGCAGTTACTCGCCCAAGAACACTGAAGCTTTCTTT. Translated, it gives CASSYSPKNTEAFF.

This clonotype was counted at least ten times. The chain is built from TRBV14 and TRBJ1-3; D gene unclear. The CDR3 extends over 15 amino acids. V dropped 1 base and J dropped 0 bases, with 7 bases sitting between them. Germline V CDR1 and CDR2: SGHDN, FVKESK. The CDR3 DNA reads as TGTGCCAGCAGCCAAGGCCCCATCTCTGGAAACACCATATATTTT. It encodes CASSQGPISGNTIYF.

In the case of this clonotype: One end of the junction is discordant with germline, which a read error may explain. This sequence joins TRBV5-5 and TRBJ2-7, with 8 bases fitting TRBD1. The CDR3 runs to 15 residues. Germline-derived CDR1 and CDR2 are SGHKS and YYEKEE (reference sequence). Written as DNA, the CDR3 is TGTGCCAGCAGATTGGGAGGACAGGGCACCTACGAGCAGTACTTC. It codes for CASRLGGQGTYEQYF.

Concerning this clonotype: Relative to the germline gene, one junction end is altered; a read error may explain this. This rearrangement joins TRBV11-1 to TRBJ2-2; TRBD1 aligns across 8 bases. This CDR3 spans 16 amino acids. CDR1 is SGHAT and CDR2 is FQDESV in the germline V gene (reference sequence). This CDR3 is CASSSGQGQGIGELFF. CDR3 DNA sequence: TGCGCCAGCAGCTCTGGACAGGGCCAGGGAATCGGGGAGCTGTTTTTT.

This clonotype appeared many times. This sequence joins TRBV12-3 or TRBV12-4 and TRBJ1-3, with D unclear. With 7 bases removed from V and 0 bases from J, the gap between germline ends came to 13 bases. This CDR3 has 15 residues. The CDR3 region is CASTIMVGSGNTIYF. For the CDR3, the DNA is TGTGCCAGCACCATAATGGTCGGCTCTGGAAACACCATATATTTT.

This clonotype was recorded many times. The CDR3: CASGDRLNTDTQYF. CDR3 in DNA: TGTGCCAGCGGGGACAGGTTAAACACAGATACGCAGTATTTT. The chain uses TRBV25-1 and TRBJ2-3, with 8 positions matching TRBD1. CDR1 is MGHDK, CDR2 SYGVNS, per germline. The trim removed 8 bases at V and 2 bases at J, leaving 6 bases unmatched. This CDR3 has 14 residues.

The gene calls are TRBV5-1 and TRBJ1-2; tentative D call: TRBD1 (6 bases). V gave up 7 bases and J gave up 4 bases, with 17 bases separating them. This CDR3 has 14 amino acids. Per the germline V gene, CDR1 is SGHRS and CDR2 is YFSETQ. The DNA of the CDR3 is TGCGCCAGCGCTCCCGGCCCAGGGGCCTATGGCTACACCTTC. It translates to CASAPGPGAYGYTF.

Written as DNA, the CDR3 is TGTGCCACCTCCCGGGACACCGACTACGAGCAGTACTTC. Protein sequence: CATSRDTDYEQYF. The V gene is TRBV15, the J gene TRBJ2-7; weak D call: TRBD1 (6 bases). Germline V gene sequence: CDR1 LNHNV, CDR2 YYDKDF (reference sequence). Trimming left V 8 bases short and J 3 bases short, with 14 bases between. The CDR3 is made up of 13 amino acids.

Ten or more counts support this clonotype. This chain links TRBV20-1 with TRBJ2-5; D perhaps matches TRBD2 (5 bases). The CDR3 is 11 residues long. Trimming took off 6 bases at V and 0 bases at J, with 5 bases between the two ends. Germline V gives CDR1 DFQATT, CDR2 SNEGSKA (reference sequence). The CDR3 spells CSAEDQETQYF. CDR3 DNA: TGCAGTGCGGAGGACCAAGAGACCCAGTACTTC.

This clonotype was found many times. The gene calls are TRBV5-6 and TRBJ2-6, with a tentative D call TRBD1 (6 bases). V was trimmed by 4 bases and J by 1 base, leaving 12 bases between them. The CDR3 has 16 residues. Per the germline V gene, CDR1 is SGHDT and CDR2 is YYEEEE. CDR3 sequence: CASSVHRVSGANVLTF. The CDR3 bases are TGTGCCAGCAGCGTGCACAGGGTTTCTGGGGCCAACGTCCTGACTTTC.

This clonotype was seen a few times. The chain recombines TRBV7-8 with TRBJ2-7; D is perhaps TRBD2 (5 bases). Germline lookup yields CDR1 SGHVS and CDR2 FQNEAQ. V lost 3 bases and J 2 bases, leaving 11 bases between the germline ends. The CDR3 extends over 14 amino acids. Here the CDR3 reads CASSLEATTYEQYF. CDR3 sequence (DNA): TGTGCCAGCAGCTTGGAGGCAACCACCTACGAGCAGTACTTC.

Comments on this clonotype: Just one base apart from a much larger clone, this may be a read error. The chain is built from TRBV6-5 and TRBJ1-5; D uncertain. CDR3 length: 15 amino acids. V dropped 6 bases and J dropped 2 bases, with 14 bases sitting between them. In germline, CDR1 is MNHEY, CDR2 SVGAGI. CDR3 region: CASSKAASGNQPQHF. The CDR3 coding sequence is TGTGCCAGCAGCAAGGCGGCGAGTGGCAATCAGCCCCAGCATTTT.

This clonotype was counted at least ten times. The CDR3 reads CSVYIPGGGRNQPQHF. The CDR3 nucleotides read TGCAGTGTTTATATTCCCGGGGGAGGTCGGAATCAGCCCCAGCATTTT. This chain uses TRBV20-1 with TRBJ1-5; D might be TRBD1 (5 bases). Germline CDR1 is DFQATT and CDR2 is SNEGSKA (reference sequence). The V and J ends lost 7 bases and 4 bases respectively, with 23 bases between them. This CDR3 is built from 16 residues.

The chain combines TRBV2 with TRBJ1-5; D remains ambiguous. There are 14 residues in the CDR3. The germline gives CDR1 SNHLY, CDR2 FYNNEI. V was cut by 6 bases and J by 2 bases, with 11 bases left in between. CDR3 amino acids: CASSVDGRNQPQHF. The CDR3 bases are TGTGCCAGCAGCGTGGACGGTCGCAATCAGCCCCAGCATTTT.

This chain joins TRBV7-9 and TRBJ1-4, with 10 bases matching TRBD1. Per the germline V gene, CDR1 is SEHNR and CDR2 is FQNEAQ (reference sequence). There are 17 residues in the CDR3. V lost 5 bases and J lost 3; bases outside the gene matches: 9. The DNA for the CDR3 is TGTGCCAGCAGCCCAGGGACAGGGGAGGGATCTAATGAAAAACTGTTTTTT. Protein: CASSPGTGEGSNEKLFF.